A selection of T cell receptor beta chains follows, all from one sample in a study of cytomegalovirus exposure and HLA in healthy donors. TCRdb's table, derived via immunoSEQ multiplex PCR, lists solely in-frame clones and lacks some. The sample includes under 200,000 clones, roughly four fifths of them seen just once. Sequences were obtained from PBMCs. The receptor set was obtained from a female donor in good health and CMV-seronegative. The CDR3 runs from the conserved cysteine through the conserved F or W. A D gene is named only where the DNA matches it firmly. Only part of the rows carry a size: once, few, many, or a class if the clone is expanded.

j_gene: TRBJ1-2
d_gene: NA
abundance: NA
v_gene: TRBV7-2
CDR3nt: TGTGCCAGCAGCTTTCTCTATGGCTACACCTTC
CDR3aa: CASSFLYGYTF

j_gene: TRBJ2-3
d_gene: NA
abundance: NA
v_gene: TRBV11-1
CDR3nt: TGTGCCAGCAGCGTCGGGGAGCGGCTGTGGGATACGCAGTATTTT
CDR3aa: CASSVGERLWDTQYF

j_gene: TRBJ2-7
d_gene: NA
abundance: NA
v_gene: TRBV11-2
CDR3nt: TGTGCCAGCAGCTTAAACGTCGGTGGATCAGGCGAGCAGTACTTC
CDR3aa: CASSLNVGGSGEQYF

j_gene: TRBJ2-1
d_gene: TRBD2
abundance: few
v_gene: TRBV10-3
CDR3nt: TGTGCCATCAGTACCGGGACTAGTACGTACAATGAGCAGTTCTTC
CDR3aa: CAISTGTSTYNEQFF

j_gene: TRBJ1-2
d_gene: NA
abundance: few
v_gene: TRBV4-2
CDR3nt: TGTGCCAGCAGCCAAGCGAAAGGAGACGCCTATGGCTACACCTTC
CDR3aa: CASSQAKGDAYGYTF

j_gene: TRBJ1-1
d_gene: NA
abundance: NA
v_gene: TRBV5-4
CDR3nt: TGTGCCAGCAGCTCCTCCGGGACTCACGGCCCTGAAGCTTTCTTT
CDR3aa: CASSSSGTHGPEAFF

j_gene: TRBJ1-5
d_gene: NA
abundance: NA
v_gene: TRBV4-3
CDR3nt: TGCGCCAGCAGCCATTCAGTACGCAATCAGCCCCAGCATTTT
CDR3aa: CASSHSVRNQPQHF

j_gene: TRBJ1-2
d_gene: TRBD1
abundance: NA
v_gene: TRBV29-1
CDR3nt: TGCAGCGGGGGGCCAAGGGGACAGGGGGCGAATGGCTACACCTTC
CDR3aa: CSGGPRGQGANGYTF

j_gene: TRBJ2-7
d_gene: TRBD2
abundance: once
v_gene: TRBV4-1
CDR3nt: TGCGCCAGCAGCCAAGAAGGGAGACTAGCGGCCTACGAGCAGTACTTC
CDR3aa: CASSQEGRLAAYEQYF

j_gene: TRBJ2-4
d_gene: NA
abundance: NA
v_gene: TRBV28
CDR3nt: TGTGCCAGCTATCCCTCCGGGATAGGGTCAGCCAAAAACATTCAGTACTTC
CDR3aa: CASYPSGIGSAKNIQYF

j_gene: TRBJ2-1
d_gene: TRBD2
abundance: NA
v_gene: TRBV4-2
CDR3nt: TGTGCCAGCAGCCAAGAGGGGGGACTAGCGGAGTACAATGAGCAGTTCTTC
CDR3aa: CASSQEGGLAEYNEQFF

j_gene: TRBJ2-7
d_gene: NA
abundance: NA
v_gene: TRBV28
CDR3nt: TGTGCCAGCAGTCCCGCCGGGGTCAGCTCCTACGAGCAGTACTTC
CDR3aa: CASSPAGVSSYEQYF

j_gene: TRBJ1-1
d_gene: NA
abundance: few
v_gene: TRBV29-1
CDR3nt: TGCAGCGTTACACAGGTGGGCACTGAAGCTTTCTTT
CDR3aa: CSVTQVGTEAFF

j_gene: TRBJ2-7
d_gene: TRBD1
abundance: once
v_gene: TRBV7-2
CDR3nt: TGTGCCAGCAGCTTAGAAGCAGGGGGCTACGAGCAGTACTTC
CDR3aa: CASSLEAGGYEQYF

j_gene: TRBJ2-3
d_gene: NA
abundance: once
v_gene: TRBV19
CDR3nt: TGTGCCAGTAGTAAAGACCCTAGCACAGATACGCAGTATTTT
CDR3aa: CASSKDPSTDTQYF

j_gene: TRBJ2-3
d_gene: NA
abundance: NA
v_gene: TRBV10-1
CDR3nt: TGCGCCAGCAGTGAGTCAGAGACTGGCCGAGATACGCAGTATTTT
CDR3aa: CASSESETGRDTQYF

j_gene: TRBJ2-7
d_gene: TRBD1
abundance: NA
v_gene: TRBV5-8
CDR3nt: TGTGCCAACAGCTTGATACGAGGGGGCGACGAGCAGTACTTC
CDR3aa: CANSLIRGGDEQYF

j_gene: TRBJ1-5
d_gene: TRBD1
abundance: once
v_gene: TRBV19
CDR3nt: TGTGCCACCACACGAGGACAGGGCGGCAATCAGCCCCAGCATTTT
CDR3aa: CATTRGQGGNQPQHF

j_gene: TRBJ1-5
d_gene: NA
abundance: NA
v_gene: TRBV6-6
CDR3nt: TGTGCCAGCTCCCCCTCGGGGAGGCAGTCTCAGCCCCAGCATTTT
CDR3aa: CASSPSGRQSQPQHF

j_gene: TRBJ2-7
d_gene: NA
abundance: NA
v_gene: TRBV7-8
CDR3nt: TGTGCCAGCAGCTCACCTGCAATCCCTAGCTCCTACGAGCAGTACTTC
CDR3aa: CASSSPAIPSSYEQYF

j_gene: TRBJ1-5
d_gene: NA
abundance: NA
v_gene: TRBV7-3
CDR3nt: TGTGCCAGCAGCTTACAGGGGAATCAGCCCCAGCATTTT
CDR3aa: CASSLQGNQPQHF

j_gene: TRBJ2-2
d_gene: NA
abundance: NA
v_gene: TRBV4-2
CDR3nt: TGTGCCAGCAGCCAGGGGGGAAGGGGGGGCACCGGGGAGCTGTTTTTT
CDR3aa: CASSQGGRGGTGELFF

j_gene: TRBJ1-2
d_gene: NA
abundance: NA
v_gene: TRBV7-6
CDR3nt: TGTGCCAGCAGCTTAGACAGTGGGAACTATGGCTACACCTTC
CDR3aa: CASSLDSGNYGYTF

j_gene: TRBJ2-1
d_gene: NA
abundance: NA
v_gene: TRBV6-6
CDR3nt: TGTGCCAGCAGTTCAAACACTGGGCAGCCCTACAATGAGCAGTTCTTC
CDR3aa: CASSSNTGQPYNEQFF

j_gene: TRBJ2-7
d_gene: TRBD2
abundance: few
v_gene: TRBV4-1
CDR3nt: TGCGCCAGCAGCCAAGACGGAGCGGGGGGGTCCTACGAGCAGTACTTC
CDR3aa: CASSQDGAGGSYEQYF

j_gene: TRBJ2-1
d_gene: NA
abundance: NA
v_gene: TRBV7-2
CDR3nt: TGTGCCAGCAGCCAGGGGGAGCAGTTCTTC
CDR3aa: CASSQGEQFF

j_gene: TRBJ2-7
d_gene: TRBD2
abundance: NA
v_gene: TRBV7-7
CDR3nt: TGTGCTAGCAGCCGGGGCAGCGGGGGGTCGTACGAGCAGTACTTC
CDR3aa: CASSRGSGGSYEQYF

j_gene: TRBJ2-1
d_gene: TRBD2
abundance: NA
v_gene: TRBV9
CDR3nt: TGTGCCAGCAGCATTGGGACTAGCGGGAGGATCGGGTACAATGAGCAGTTCTTC
CDR3aa: CASSIGTSGRIGYNEQFF

j_gene: TRBJ2-5
d_gene: NA
abundance: NA
v_gene: TRBV25-1
CDR3nt: TGTGCCAGCAGTTCTCCAGGCAAACCACAAGAGACCCAGTACTTC
CDR3aa: CASSSPGKPQETQYF

j_gene: TRBJ2-1
d_gene: TRBD2
abundance: NA
v_gene: TRBV27
CDR3nt: TGTGCCAGCAGTCCTGGGACTAGCGGCTCCTACAATGAGCAGTTCTTC
CDR3aa: CASSPGTSGSYNEQFF

j_gene: TRBJ2-2
d_gene: NA
abundance: NA
v_gene: TRBV5-1
CDR3nt: TGCGCCAGTCAGCCCGATGAGGGAGTATGGGCCGGGGAGCTGTTTTTT
CDR3aa: CASQPDEGVWAGELFF

j_gene: TRBJ1-1
d_gene: NA
abundance: once
v_gene: TRBV7-8
CDR3nt: TGTGCCATCGGAGGCACAACTGAAGCTTTCTTT
CDR3aa: CAIGGTTEAFF

j_gene: TRBJ1-5
d_gene: NA
abundance: NA
v_gene: TRBV7-2
CDR3nt: TGTGCCAGCAGCGTGGCGGGGGGCGGTCAGCCCCAGCATTTT
CDR3aa: CASSVAGGGQPQHF

j_gene: TRBJ1-1
d_gene: NA
abundance: NA
v_gene: TRBV10-3
CDR3nt: TGTGCCATCAGCTTTTCCGGGAACACTGAAGCTTTCTTT
CDR3aa: CAISFSGNTEAFF

j_gene: TRBJ1-4
d_gene: NA
abundance: NA
v_gene: TRBV19
CDR3nt: TGTGCCAGTAGAAGGGGCGCAACTAATGAAAAACTGTTTTTT
CDR3aa: CASRRGATNEKLFF

j_gene: TRBJ1-1
d_gene: NA
abundance: once
v_gene: TRBV19
CDR3nt: TGTGCCAGTAGTATCCCCGGGATTGAAGCTTTCTTT
CDR3aa: CASSIPGIEAFF

j_gene: TRBJ2-2
d_gene: NA
abundance: few
v_gene: TRBV10-1
CDR3nt: TGCGCCAGCAGCGATACCGGGAACACCGGGGAGCTGTTTTTT
CDR3aa: CASSDTGNTGELFF

j_gene: TRBJ2-7
d_gene: TRBD2
abundance: NA
v_gene: TRBV25-1
CDR3nt: TGTGCCAGCAGTTGGACTAGCGGACCCTACGAGCAGTACTTC
CDR3aa: CASSWTSGPYEQYF

j_gene: TRBJ1-2
d_gene: TRBD1
abundance: once
v_gene: TRBV18
CDR3nt: TGTGCCAGCTCACCCACCGGGACAGGGGAAGGCTACACCTTC
CDR3aa: CASSPTGTGEGYTF

j_gene: TRBJ2-3
d_gene: NA
abundance: many
v_gene: TRBV6-4
CDR3nt: TGTGCCAGCAGTGAAAAGGGGGGGGTACCCACGGATACGCAGTATTTT
CDR3aa: CASSEKGGVPTDTQYF

j_gene: TRBJ2-1
d_gene: NA
abundance: NA
v_gene: TRBV5-1
CDR3nt: TGCGCCAGCAGCACAACTCGACTAGAAATTGGGGGATACAATGAGCAGTTCTTC
CDR3aa: CASSTTRLEIGGYNEQFF

j_gene: TRBJ2-2
d_gene: TRBD2
abundance: once
v_gene: TRBV7-2
CDR3nt: TGTGCCAGCAGCTTTGGTCCCTCGTGGGGCGGGAGGGCCCCCGGGGAGCTGTTTTTT
CDR3aa: CASSFGPSWGGRAPGELFF

j_gene: TRBJ1-3
d_gene: NA
abundance: once
v_gene: TRBV5-1
CDR3nt: TGCGCCAGCAGCTCCCAGGGTCCTGGAAACACCATATATTTT
CDR3aa: CASSSQGPGNTIYF

j_gene: TRBJ2-7
d_gene: TRBD1
abundance: NA
v_gene: TRBV28
CDR3nt: TGTGCCAGCGTATCTTCCGGGACAGGGGGTTACGAGCAGTACTTC
CDR3aa: CASVSSGTGGYEQYF

j_gene: TRBJ1-5
d_gene: NA
abundance: once
v_gene: TRBV25-1
CDR3nt: TGTGCCAGCTCCGGACAAGTCGGTCAGCCCCAGCATTTT
CDR3aa: CASSGQVGQPQHF

j_gene: TRBJ2-1
d_gene: NA
abundance: NA
v_gene: TRBV6-5
CDR3nt: TGTGCCAGCAGTTACGGGCGAGCTGCCTACAATGAGCAGTTCTTC
CDR3aa: CASSYGRAAYNEQFF

j_gene: TRBJ2-5
d_gene: NA
abundance: once
v_gene: TRBV5-1
CDR3nt: TGCGCCAGCAGCTTGGCCACCTATCAAGAGACCCAGTACTTC
CDR3aa: CASSLATYQETQYF

j_gene: TRBJ1-4
d_gene: NA
abundance: NA
v_gene: TRBV15
CDR3nt: TGTGCCACCAGCAGGACCCGGCTAGGGGGTGAAAAACTGTTTTTT
CDR3aa: CATSRTRLGGEKLFF

j_gene: TRBJ2-7
d_gene: NA
abundance: NA
v_gene: TRBV4-2
CDR3nt: TGTGCCAGCAGCCAAGAGGCAGGGGGGTACTACGAGCAGTACTTC
CDR3aa: CASSQEAGGYYEQYF

j_gene: TRBJ2-7
d_gene: TRBD1
abundance: NA
v_gene: TRBV27
CDR3nt: TGTGCCAGCAGTTTATCTCAGGACAGGCGAACCTACGAGCAGTACTTC
CDR3aa: CASSLSQDRRTYEQYF

j_gene: TRBJ1-5
d_gene: NA
abundance: NA
v_gene: TRBV7-8
CDR3nt: TGTGCCAGCACCTACGAAGGAGGGCTTTATAGCAATCAGCCCCAGCATTTT
CDR3aa: CASTYEGGLYSNQPQHF

j_gene: TRBJ2-1
d_gene: TRBD2
abundance: NA
v_gene: TRBV19
CDR3nt: TGTGCCAGTAGATCGGCGGGAGCTGGAAATGAGCAGTTCTTC
CDR3aa: CASRSAGAGNEQFF